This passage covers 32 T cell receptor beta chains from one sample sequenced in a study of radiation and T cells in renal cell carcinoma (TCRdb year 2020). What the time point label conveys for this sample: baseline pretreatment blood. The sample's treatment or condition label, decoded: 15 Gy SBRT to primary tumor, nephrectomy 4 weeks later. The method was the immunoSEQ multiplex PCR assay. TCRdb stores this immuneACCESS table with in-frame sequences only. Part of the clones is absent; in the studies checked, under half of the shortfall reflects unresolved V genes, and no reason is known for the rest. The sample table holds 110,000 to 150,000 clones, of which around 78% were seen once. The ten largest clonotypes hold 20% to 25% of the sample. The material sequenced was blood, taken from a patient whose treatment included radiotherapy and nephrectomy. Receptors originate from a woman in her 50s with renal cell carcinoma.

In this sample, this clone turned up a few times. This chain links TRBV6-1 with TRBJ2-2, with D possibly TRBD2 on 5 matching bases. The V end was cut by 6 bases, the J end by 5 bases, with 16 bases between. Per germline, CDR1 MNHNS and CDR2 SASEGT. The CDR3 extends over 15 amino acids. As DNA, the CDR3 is TGTGCCAGCAGGTTTGAGGGATCCTGGACCGGGGAGCTGTTTTTT. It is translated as CASRFEGSWTGELFF.

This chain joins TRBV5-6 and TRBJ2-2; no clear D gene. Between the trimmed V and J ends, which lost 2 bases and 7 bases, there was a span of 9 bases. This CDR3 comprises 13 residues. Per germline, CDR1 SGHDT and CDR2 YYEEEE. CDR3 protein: CASSFDRSGELFF. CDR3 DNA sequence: TGTGCCAGCAGCTTCGATCGTAGCGGGGAGCTGTTTTTT.

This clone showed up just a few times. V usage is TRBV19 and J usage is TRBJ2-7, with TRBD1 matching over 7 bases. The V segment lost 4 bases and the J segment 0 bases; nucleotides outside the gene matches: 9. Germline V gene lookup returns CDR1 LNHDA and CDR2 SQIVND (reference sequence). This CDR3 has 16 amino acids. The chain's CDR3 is CASSTRARGISYEQYF. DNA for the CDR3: TGTGCCAGTAGTACCCGCGCCAGGGGGATCTCCTACGAGCAGTACTTC.

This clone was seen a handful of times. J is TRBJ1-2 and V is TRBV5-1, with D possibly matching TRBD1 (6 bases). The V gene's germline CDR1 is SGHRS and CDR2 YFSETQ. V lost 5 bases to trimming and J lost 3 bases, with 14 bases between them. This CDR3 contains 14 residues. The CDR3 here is CASSVGGTDYGYTF. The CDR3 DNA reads TGCGCCAGCAGTGTAGGGGGGACGGACTATGGCTACACCTTC.

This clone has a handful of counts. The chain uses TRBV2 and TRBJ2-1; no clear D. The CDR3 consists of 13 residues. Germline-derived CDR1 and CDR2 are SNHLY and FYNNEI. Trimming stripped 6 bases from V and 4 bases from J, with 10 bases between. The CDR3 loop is CASRDRTYNEQFF. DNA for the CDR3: TGTGCCAGCAGGGACCGAACTTACAATGAGCAGTTCTTC. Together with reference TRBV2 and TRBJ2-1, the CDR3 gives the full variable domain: EPEVTQTPSHQVTQMGQEVILRCVPISNHLYFYWYRQILGQKVEFLVSFYNNEISEKSEIFDDQFSVERPDGSNFTLKIRSTKLEDSAMYFCASRDRTYNEQFFGPGTRLTVL.

Here the CDR3 DNA reads TGTGCCAGCAGCGTCAGGGGTGGGGACACTGAAGCTTTCTTT. It specifies CASSVRGGDTEAFF. The chain is built from TRBV6-5 and TRBJ1-1, with D possibly being TRBD1 (6 bases). The V and J ends lost 6 bases and 3 bases respectively, with 14 bases between them. The germline gives CDR1 MNHEY, CDR2 SVGAGI. The CDR3 contains 14 residues.

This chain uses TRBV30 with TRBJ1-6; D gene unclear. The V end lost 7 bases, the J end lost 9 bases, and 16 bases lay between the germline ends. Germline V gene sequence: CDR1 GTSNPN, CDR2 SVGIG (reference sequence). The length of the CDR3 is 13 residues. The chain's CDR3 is CASERGRGSPLHF. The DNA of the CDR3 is TGTGCCTCGGAGCGAGGTCGAGGTTCACCCCTCCACTTT.

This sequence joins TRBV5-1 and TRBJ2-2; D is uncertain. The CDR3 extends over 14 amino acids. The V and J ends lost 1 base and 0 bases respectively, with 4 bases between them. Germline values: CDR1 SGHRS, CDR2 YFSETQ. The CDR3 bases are TGCGCCAGCAGCTTGCAGTCGAACACCGGGGAGCTGTTTTTT. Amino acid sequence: CASSLQSNTGELFF.

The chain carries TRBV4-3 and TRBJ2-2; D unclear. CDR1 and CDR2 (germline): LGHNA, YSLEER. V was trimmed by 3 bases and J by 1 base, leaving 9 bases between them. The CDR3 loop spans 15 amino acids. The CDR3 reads CASSQILRNTGELFF. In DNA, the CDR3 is TGCGCCAGCAGCCAGATCCTAAGGAACACCGGGGAGCTGTTTTTT.

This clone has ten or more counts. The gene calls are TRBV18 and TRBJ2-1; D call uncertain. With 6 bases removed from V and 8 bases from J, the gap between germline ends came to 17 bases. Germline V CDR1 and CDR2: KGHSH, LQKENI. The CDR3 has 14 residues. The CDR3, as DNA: TGTGCCAGCTCGGAACTTCCGGCTGACGATGAGCAGTTCTTC. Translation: CASSELPADDEQFF.

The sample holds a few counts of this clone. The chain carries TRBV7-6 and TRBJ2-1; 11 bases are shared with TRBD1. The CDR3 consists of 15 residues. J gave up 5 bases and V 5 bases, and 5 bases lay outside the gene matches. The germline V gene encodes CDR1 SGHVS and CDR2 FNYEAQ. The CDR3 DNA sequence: TGTGCCAGCAGCCCGGGGACAGGGGGAAACAATGAGCAGTTCTTC. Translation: CASSPGTGGNNEQFF.

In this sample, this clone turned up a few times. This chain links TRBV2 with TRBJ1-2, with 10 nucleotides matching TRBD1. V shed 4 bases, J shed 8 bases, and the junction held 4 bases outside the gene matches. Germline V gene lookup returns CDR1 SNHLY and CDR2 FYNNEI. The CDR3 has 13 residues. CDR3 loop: CASSAGTGAGYTF. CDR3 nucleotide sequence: TGTGCCAGCAGTGCCGGGACAGGGGCCGGCTACACCTTC.

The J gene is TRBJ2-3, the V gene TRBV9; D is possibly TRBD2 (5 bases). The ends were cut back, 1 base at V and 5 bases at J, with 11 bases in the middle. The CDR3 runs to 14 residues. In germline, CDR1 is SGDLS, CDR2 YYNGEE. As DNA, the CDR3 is TGTGCCAGCAGCGTAAGGACTGCCTTAGATACGCAGTATTTT. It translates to CASSVRTALDTQYF. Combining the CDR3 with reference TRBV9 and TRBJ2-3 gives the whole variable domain DSGVTQTPKHLITATGQRVTLRCSPRSGDLSVYWYQQSLDQGLQFLIQYYNGEERAKGNILERFSAQQFPDLHSELNLSSLELGDSALYFCASSVRTALDTQYFGPGTRLTVL.

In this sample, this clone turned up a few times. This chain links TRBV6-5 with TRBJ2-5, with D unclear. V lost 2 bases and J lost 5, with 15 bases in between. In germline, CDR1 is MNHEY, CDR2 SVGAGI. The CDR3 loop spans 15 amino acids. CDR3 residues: CASSYTRPQTETQYF. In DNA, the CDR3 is TGTGCCAGCAGTTACACCCGACCGCAGACGGAGACCCAGTACTTC.

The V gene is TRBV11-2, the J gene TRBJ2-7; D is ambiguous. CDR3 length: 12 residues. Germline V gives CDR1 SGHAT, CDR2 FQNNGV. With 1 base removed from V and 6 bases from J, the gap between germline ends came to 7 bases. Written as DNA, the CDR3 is TGTGCCAGCAGCTTAGGGCGGTCCGAGCAGTACTTC. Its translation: CASSLGRSEQYF.

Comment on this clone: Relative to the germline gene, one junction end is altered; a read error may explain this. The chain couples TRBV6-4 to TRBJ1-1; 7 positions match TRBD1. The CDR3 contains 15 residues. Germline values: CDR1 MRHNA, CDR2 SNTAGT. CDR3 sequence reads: CASSDPGTAIPEVFF. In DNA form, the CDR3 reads TGTGCCAGCAGTGATCCCGGGACAGCGATTCCCGAAGTTTTCTTT.

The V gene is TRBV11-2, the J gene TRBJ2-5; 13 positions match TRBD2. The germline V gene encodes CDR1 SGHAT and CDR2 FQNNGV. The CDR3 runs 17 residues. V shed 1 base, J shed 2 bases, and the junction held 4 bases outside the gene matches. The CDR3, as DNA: TGTGCCAGCAGCTTAGTCGGGACTAGCGGGGTTCAAGAGACCCAGTACTTC. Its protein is CASSLVGTSGVQETQYF.

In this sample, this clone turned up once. CDR3 in amino acids: CASSGTGYGYTF. Here the CDR3 DNA reads TGTGCCAGCAGTGGGACAGGGTATGGCTACACCTTC. This rearrangement joins TRBV2 to TRBJ1-2, with 8 nucleotides matching TRBD1. Germline CDR1 SNHLY, CDR2 FYNNEI. J lost 5 bases, V lost 4 bases, and 0 bases had no gene match. The length of the CDR3 is 12 residues.

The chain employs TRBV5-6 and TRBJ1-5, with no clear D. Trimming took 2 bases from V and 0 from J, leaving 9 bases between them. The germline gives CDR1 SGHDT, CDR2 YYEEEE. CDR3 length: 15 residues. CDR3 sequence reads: CASSFRGNSNQPQHF. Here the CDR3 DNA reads TGTGCCAGCAGCTTTCGGGGAAATAGCAATCAGCCCCAGCATTTT.

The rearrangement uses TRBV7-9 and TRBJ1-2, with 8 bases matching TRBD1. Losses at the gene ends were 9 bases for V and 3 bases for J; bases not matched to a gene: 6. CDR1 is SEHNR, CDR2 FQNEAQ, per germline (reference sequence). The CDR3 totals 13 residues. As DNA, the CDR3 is TGTGCCAGTACGGACAGGGATCACTATGGCTACACCTTC. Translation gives CASTDRDHYGYTF.

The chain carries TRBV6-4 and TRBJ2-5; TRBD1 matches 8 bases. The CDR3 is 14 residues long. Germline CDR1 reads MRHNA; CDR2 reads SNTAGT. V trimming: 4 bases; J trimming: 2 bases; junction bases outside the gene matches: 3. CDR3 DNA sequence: TGTGCCAGCAGTGTGGACAGGGAACAAGAGACCCAGTACTTC. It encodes CASSVDREQETQYF.

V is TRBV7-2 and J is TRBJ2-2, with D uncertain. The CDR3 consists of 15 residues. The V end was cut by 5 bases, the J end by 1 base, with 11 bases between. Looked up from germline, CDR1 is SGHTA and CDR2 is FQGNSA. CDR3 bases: TGTGCCAGCAGCAAAAACTGGCAGAACACCGGGGAGCTGTTTTTT. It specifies CASSKNWQNTGELFF. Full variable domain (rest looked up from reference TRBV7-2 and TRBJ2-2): GAGVSQSPSNKVTEKGKDVELRCDPISGHTALYWYRQSLGQGLEFLIYFQGNSAPDKSGLPSDRFSAERTGGSVSTLTIQRTQQEDSAVYLCASSKNWQNTGELFFGEGSRLTVL.

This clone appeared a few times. CDR3 in amino acids: CAWSVPGGEKLFF. The CDR3 nucleotides read TGTGCCTGGAGTGTACCCGGCGGTGAAAAACTGTTTTTT. This chain connects TRBV30 to TRBJ1-4, with unresolved D. The germline gives CDR1 GTSNPN, CDR2 SVGIG (reference sequence). This CDR3 is built from 13 residues. Trimming left V 0 bases short and J 7 bases short, with 9 bases between.

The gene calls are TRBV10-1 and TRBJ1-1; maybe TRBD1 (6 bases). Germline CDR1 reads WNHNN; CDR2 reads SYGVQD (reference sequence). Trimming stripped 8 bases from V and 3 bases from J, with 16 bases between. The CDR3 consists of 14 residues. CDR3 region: CASADSTDDTEAFF. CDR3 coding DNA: TGCGCCAGCGCGGACAGCACTGACGACACTGAAGCTTTCTTT.

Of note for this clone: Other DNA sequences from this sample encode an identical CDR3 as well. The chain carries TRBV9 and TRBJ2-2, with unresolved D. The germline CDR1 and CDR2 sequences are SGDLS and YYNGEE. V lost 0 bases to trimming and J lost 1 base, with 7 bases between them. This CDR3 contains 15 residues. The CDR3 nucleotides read TGTGCCAGCAGCGTAGTGGGTCAGAACACCGGGGAGCTGTTTTTT. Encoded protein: CASSVVGQNTGELFF. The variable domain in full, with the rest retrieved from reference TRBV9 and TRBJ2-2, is DSGVTQTPKHLITATGQRVTLRCSPRSGDLSVYWYQQSLDQGLQFLIQYYNGEERAKGNILERFSAQQFPDLHSELNLSSLELGDSALYFCASSVVGQNTGELFFGEGSRLTVL.

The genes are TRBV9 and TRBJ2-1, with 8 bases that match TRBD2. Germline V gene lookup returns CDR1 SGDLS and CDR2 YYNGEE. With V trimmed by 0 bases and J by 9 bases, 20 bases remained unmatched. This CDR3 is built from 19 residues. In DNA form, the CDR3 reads TGTGCCAGCAGCGTAGCTCCGACCAGTGCGGGACTAGACTTCGGTGAGCAGTTCTTC. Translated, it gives CASSVAPTSAGLDFGEQFF.

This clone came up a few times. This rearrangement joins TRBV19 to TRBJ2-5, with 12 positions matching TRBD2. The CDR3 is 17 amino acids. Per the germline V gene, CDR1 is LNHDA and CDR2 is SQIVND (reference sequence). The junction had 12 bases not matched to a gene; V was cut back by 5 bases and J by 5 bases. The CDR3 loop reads CASSRRTSGISRETQYF. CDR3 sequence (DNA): TGTGCCAGTAGTCGGCGGACTAGCGGGATAAGTCGTGAGACCCAGTACTTC.

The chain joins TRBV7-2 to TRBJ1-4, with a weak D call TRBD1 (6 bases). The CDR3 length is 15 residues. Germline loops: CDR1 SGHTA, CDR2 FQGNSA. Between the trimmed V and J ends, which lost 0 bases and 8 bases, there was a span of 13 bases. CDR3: CASSLAGGGAEKLFF. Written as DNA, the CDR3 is TGTGCCAGCAGCTTAGCTGGCGGGGGCGCAGAAAAACTGTTTTTT.

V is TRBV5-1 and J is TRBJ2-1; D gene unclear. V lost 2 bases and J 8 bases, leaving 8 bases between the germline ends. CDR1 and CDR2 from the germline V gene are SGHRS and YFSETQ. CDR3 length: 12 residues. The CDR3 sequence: CASSFSTDEQFF. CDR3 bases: TGCGCCAGCAGCTTTAGTACGGATGAGCAGTTCTTC.

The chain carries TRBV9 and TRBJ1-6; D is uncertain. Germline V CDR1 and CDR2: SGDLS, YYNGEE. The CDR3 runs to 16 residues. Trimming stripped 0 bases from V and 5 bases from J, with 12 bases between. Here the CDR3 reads CASSVEVGAHNSPLHF. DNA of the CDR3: TGTGCCAGCAGCGTAGAGGTTGGAGCACATAATTCACCCCTCCACTTT.

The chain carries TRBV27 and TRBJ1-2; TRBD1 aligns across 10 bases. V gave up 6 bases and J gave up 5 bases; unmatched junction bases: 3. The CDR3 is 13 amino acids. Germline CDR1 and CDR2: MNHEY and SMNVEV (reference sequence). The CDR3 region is CASRGQGTYGYTF. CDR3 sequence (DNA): TGTGCCAGCAGGGGACAGGGGACTTATGGCTACACCTTC.

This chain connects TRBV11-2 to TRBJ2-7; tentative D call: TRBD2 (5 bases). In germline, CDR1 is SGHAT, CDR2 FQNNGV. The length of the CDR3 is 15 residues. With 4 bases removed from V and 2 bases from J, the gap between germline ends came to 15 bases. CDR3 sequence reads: CASSSRTFPTYEQYF. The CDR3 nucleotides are TGTGCCAGCAGCTCCCGGACTTTCCCTACCTACGAGCAGTACTTC.